The clone carrying this T cell receptor beta chain was detected only once. The CDR3 totals 15 residues. V was shortened by 4 bases and J by 2 bases, with 13 bases between the two germline ends. Per germline, CDR1 SGHVS and CDR2 FQNEAQ. The sample comes from a study of shared clonotypes between healthy human individuals. TCRdb's copy holds only in-frame clones and misses some; the assay was immunoSEQ multiplex PCR. The sample yields more than 450,000 clones, less than 85% seen once. The origin of this receptor is a woman in her thirties or forties in good health. Some clones in this sample may be carry-over from other donors' samples. V and J are TRBV7-8 and TRBJ2-3; perhaps TRBD1 as D (5 bases). The sequencing sample was made of PBMCs. The CDR3, as DNA: TGTGCCAGCAGCTGGGTGGGGCCCCACACAGATACGCAGTATTTT. Translated, it gives CASSWVGPHTDTQYF.